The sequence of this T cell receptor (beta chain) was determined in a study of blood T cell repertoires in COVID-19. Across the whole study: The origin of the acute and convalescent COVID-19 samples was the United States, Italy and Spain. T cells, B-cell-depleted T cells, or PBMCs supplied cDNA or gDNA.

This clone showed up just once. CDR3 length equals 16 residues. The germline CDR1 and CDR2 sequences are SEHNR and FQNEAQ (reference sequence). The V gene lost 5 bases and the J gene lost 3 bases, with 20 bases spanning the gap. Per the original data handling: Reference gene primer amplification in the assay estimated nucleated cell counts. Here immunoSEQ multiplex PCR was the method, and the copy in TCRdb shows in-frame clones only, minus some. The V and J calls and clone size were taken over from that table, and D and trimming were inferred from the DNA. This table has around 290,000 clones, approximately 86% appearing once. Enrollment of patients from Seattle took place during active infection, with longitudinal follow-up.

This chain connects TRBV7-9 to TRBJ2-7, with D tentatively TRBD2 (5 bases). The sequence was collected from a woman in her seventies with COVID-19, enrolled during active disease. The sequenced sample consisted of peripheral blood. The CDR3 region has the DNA TGTGCCAGCAGCCGCGGACTTGAGGGCAGCGGCTACGAGCAGTACTTC. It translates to CASSRGLEGSGYEQYF.